One and the same sample provided the 2 T cell receptor beta chains below, sequenced in a study of OX40 agonist ivuxolimab in advanced cancers. Profiled with immunoSEQ multiplex PCR; TCRdb holds only in-frame clones, not every one. Among about 99,000 clones listed, approximately 95% were seen once. Source: CD4+ or CD8+ T cells sorted from blood, taken in a trial of the OX40 agonist ivuxolimab. The source is an adult with an advanced solid tumor such as melanoma, head and neck, liver or kidney cancer.

V and J are TRBV6-5 and TRBJ1-2; D is undetermined. CDR3 length: 14 amino acids. With 1 base removed from V and 4 bases from J, the gap between germline ends came to 10 bases. The germline V gene has CDR1 MNHEY and CDR2 SVGAGI. This CDR3 reads CASSYFRGSYGYTF. The CDR3 DNA reads TGTGCCAGCAGTTACTTCCGGGGATCCTATGGCTACACCTTC.

This sequence joins TRBV19 and TRBJ1-1; D ambiguous. The CDR3 is made up of 14 amino acids. The germline V gene has CDR1 LNHDA and CDR2 SQIVND (reference sequence). The V and J ends lost 3 bases and 0 bases respectively, with 8 bases between them. The CDR3 coding sequence is TGTGCCAGTAGTATGGGTAGTGTGAACACTGAAGCTTTCTTT. Translating gives CASSMGSVNTEAFF.